This T cell receptor (beta chain) was sequenced for a study of blood T cells in healthy people across ages. PCR was performed a second time for roughly 7 to 11 cycles using a sample-barcoded 5' primer and a J-beta primer mix. CDR3-containing paired-end reads numbered at least 2.5 million in each sample. MiXCR, run by TCRdb on the 5' RACE reads, gives a single entry per CDR3 protein. The sample shows about 1.1 million distinct CDR3 sequences, about two fifths of them seen only once. The V end lost 7 bases, the J end lost 7 bases, and 10 bases lay between the germline ends. CDR1 is MNHNY and CDR2 is SVGAGI in the germline V gene (reference sequence). The CDR3 totals 11 residues. With each sample, at least 5.5 micrograms of total RNA were extracted.

The receptor was isolated from a man aged 18-30 years in good health. The sample consisted of blood. The chain has TRBV6-6 and TRBJ1-2, with D possibly being TRBD1 (6 bases). The CDR3 nucleotides are TGTGCCAGCACTGAGGGGGGTGGCTACACCTTC. Translating it yields CASTEGGGYTF.